This T cell receptor (beta chain) derives from a study of post-analysis software for immune sequencing data. Germline V gene sequence: CDR1 SGHVS, CDR2 FNYEAQ. CDR3 size: 17 residues. V was pared by 5 bases and J by 0 bases, with 2 bases of the junction left unmatched. Remarks on this clonotype: Its antigen is not known.

Each TCR beta cDNA library carried unique molecular identifiers. Yield was approximately 500,000 cDNA molecules from about 0.94 to 9.7 million T cells. In TCRdb, the PCR reads were re-called with MiXCR into one record per CDR3 protein. The table has about 570,000 distinct CDR3 sequences, around 31% seen once. Study-wide results and limits: Included in a set of four or five TRBV segments more frequent in patients than controls were TRBV5-6, TRBV5-1 and TRBV20-1. When compared against controls, multiple sclerosis patients showed significantly lower normalized Chao1 diversity.

The sample taken for sequencing was blood. The receptor comes from a girl younger than 18 with multiple sclerosis. The chain recombines TRBV7-6 with TRBJ2-1, with TRBD2 matching over 15 bases. CDR3 protein: CASSGTSGGLSYNEQFF. The DNA for the CDR3 is TGTGCCAGCAGCGGGACTAGCGGGGGGCTCTCCTACAATGAGCAGTTCTTC.